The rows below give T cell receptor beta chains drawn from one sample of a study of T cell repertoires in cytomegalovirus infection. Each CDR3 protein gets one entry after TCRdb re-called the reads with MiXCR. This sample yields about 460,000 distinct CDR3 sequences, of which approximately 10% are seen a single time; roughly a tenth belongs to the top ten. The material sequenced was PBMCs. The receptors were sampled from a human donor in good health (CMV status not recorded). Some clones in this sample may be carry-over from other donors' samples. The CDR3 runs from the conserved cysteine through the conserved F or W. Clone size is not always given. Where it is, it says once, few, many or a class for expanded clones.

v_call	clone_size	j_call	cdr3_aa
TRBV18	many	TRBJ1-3	CASSPPGVQLRGNTIYF
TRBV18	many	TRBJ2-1	CASSPPQGISYNEQFF
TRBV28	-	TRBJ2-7	CASSLLLREPPYEQYF
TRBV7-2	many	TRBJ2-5	CASSVRIPQETQYF
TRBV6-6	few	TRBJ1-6	CASSYAGQGTPLHF
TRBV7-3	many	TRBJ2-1	CASSPASAYNEQFF
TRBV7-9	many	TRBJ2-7	CASSSHLDRSSYEQYF
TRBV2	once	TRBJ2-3	CAGSEDSGGADTQYF
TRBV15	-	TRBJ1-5	CATSRDRANQPQHF
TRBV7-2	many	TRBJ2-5	CASTHSGTSPVETQYF
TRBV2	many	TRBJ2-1	CASTVGTVKYNEQFF
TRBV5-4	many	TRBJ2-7	CASSLAARGYEQYF
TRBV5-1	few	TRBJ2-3	CASSWGHEDTQYF
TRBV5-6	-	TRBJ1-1	CASSRRTGRMNTEAFF
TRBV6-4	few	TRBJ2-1	CASSVDYSPYNEQFF
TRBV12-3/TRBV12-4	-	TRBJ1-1	CAATRGRNTEAFF
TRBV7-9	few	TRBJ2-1	CASSLALAGDEQFF
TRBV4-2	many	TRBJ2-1	CASSQGTSGSSYNEQFF
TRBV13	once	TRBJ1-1	CASSLRTGWAEAFF
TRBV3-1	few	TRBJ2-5	CASSQGSGRWETQYF
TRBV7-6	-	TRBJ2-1	CASSYSGRDEQFF
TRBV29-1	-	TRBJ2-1	CSVGTSGRPYNEQFF
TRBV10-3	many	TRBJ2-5	CAISGTGSGETQYF
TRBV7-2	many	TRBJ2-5	CASSFGTSGDQETQYF
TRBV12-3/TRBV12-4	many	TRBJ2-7	CASGTGSYEQYF
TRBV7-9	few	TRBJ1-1	CASSDNRGSNTEAFF
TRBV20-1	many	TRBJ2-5	CSGDGGMRETQYF
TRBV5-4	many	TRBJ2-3	CASRSGTGGADTQYF
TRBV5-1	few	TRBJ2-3	CASSLASLLTDTQYF
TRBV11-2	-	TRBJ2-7	CASSLDLYGRSYEQYF
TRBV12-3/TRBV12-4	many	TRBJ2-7	CASSFAGGSPYEQYF
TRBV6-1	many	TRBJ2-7	CASLIASKGYEQYF
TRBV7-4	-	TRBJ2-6	CATAGSSGANVLTF
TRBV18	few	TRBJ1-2	CASSPGTGAEGYTF
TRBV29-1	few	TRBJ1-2	CSPGTGALYGYTF
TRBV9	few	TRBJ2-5	CASSFLGTGTQYF
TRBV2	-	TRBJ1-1	CASSKGASGNTEAFF
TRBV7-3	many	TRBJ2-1	CASSLDRQQFF
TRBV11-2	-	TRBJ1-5	CASSPQSSNQPQHF
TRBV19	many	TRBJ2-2	CASTLVTGELFF
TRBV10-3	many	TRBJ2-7	CAISQTGSSYEQYF
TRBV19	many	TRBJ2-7	CASSISLTSGSHEQYF